This is a list of T cell receptor beta chains from one sample in a study of blood T cells in healthy people across ages. TCRdb re-called the 5' RACE reads through MiXCR, storing one row per CDR3 protein. The sample contains 650,000 to 950,000 distinct CDR3 sequences, roughly 44% of which appear only once. The sequenced sample was blood. These receptors all stem from a man in his 60s in good health. Both conserved end residues are part of each CDR3. Each record gives: D gene, V gene, clone size, J gene, CDR3 protein, CDR3 DNA. The D gene is left open where the match is weak. Not every row has a clone size; where given, it reads once, few, many or a size class.

-	TRBV30	-	TRBJ1-1	CAWSAPGVRNTEAFF	TGTGCCTGGAGTGCACCTGGGGTAAGGAACACTGAAGCTTTCTTT
-	TRBV18	-	TRBJ1-1	CASSPGAPNTEAFF	TGTGCCAGCTCACCAGGGGCCCCAAACACTGAAGCTTTCTTT
TRBD1	TRBV7-8	many	TRBJ2-3	CASSKGQGASDTQYF	TGTGCCAGCAGCAAGGGACAGGGGGCGTCAGATACGCAGTATTTT
TRBD1	TRBV5-5	-	TRBJ2-7	CTSTSTQGANYEQYF	TGTACCAGCACCAGCACACAGGGGGCCAACTACGAGCAGTACTTC
-	TRBV6-2/TRBV6-3	once	TRBJ1-2	CASIPLSTGLGYTF	TGTGCCAGCATCCCTCTCTCAACAGGGCTTGGCTACACCTTC
-	TRBV5-6	-	TRBJ2-7	CASSRGGKNSYEQYF	TGTGCCAGCAGCAGAGGGGGTAAAAACTCCTACGAGCAGTACTTC
TRBD1	TRBV6-5	few	TRBJ1-2	CASSYSWDGVGTGPNYGYTF	TGTGCCAGCAGTTACTCGTGGGACGGTGTTGGGACAGGGCCTAACTATGGCTACACCTTC
-	TRBV7-2	-	TRBJ1-1	CASRGAAEAFF	TGTGCCAGCAGAGGGGCCGCTGAAGCTTTCTTT
-	TRBV7-2	-	TRBJ2-5	CASSLGPGQTQETQYF	TGTGCCAGCAGCTTAGGGCCAGGACAGACCCAAGAGACCCAGTACTTC
-	TRBV10-3	few	TRBJ1-5	CAISESGTLNQPQHF	TGTGCCATCAGTGAGTCGGGCACCCTAAATCAGCCCCAGCATTTT
-	TRBV10-3	-	TRBJ1-2	CAIKMGQGGGRNYGYTF	TGTGCCATCAAGATGGGACAAGGGGGAGGAAGGAACTATGGCTACACCTTC
-	TRBV29-1	many	TRBJ1-4	CSVTEGKSEKLFF	TGCAGCGTTACGGAGGGGAAAAGTGAAAAACTGTTTTTT
-	TRBV9	few	TRBJ1-4	CASSASHATNEKLFF	TGTGCCAGCAGCGCGTCCCACGCAACTAATGAAAAACTGTTTTTT
TRBD2	TRBV20-1	-	TRBJ2-1	CSARGLAGSGYNEQFF	TGCAGTGCTAGGGGGCTAGCGGGGTCCGGTTACAATGAGCAGTTCTTC
TRBD2	TRBV12-3/TRBV12-4	-	TRBJ2-3	CATGVGLGSDTQYF	TGTGCCACCGGAGTGGGACTAGGGTCAGATACGCAGTATTTT
-	TRBV20-1	few	TRBJ1-6	CSARDFDSFLHF	TGCAGTGCTAGAGATTTTGACAGTTTCCTCCACTTT
-	TRBV4-1	-	TRBJ1-2	CASSQLGVNYGYTF	TGCGCCAGCAGCCAACTAGGGGTCAACTATGGCTACACCTTC
-	TRBV2	-	TRBJ2-7	CASSEAGTPFEQYF	TGTGCCAGCAGTGAAGCCGGGACACCGTTCGAGCAGTACTTC
-	TRBV9	-	TRBJ1-4	CASSVQGGSTNEKLFF	TGTGCCAGCAGCGTACAGGGAGGGTCAACTAATGAAAAACTGTTTTTT
-	TRBV7-2	-	TRBJ1-2	CASSWEGANPNYGYTF	TGTGCCAGCAGCTGGGAAGGGGCAAATCCTAACTATGGCTACACCTTC
-	TRBV11-2	once	TRBJ2-7	CASSLDGPGEQYF	TGTGCCAGCAGCTTAGACGGCCCAGGAGAGCAGTACTTC
-	TRBV27	-	TRBJ2-4	CASSPLSGSVGEQYF	TGTGCCAGCAGTCCCCTTTCAGGCAGCGTGGGTGAGCAGTACTTC
-	TRBV20-1	few	TRBJ1-2	CSARRFEGSYGYTF	TGCAGTGCTAGAAGGTTTGAGGGGTCCTATGGCTACACCTTC
-	TRBV20-1	few	TRBJ2-7	CSARPYSGDSLPYEQYF	TGCAGTGCTAGACCTTATAGTGGAGACAGCCTTCCCTACGAGCAGTACTTC
-	TRBV20-1	few	TRBJ2-7	CSAWQSGTSYEQYF	TGCAGTGCGTGGCAAAGCGGTACCTCCTACGAGCAGTACTTC
-	TRBV6-6	once	TRBJ1-4	CASSGRDVGNEELFF	TGTGCCAGCAGTGGCCGGGATGTGGGGAATGAAGAACTGTTTTTT
-	TRBV7-2	-	TRBJ1-4	CASSFTGIDEKLFF	TGTGCCAGCAGCTTTACAGGGATTGACGAAAAACTGTTTTTT
TRBD1	TRBV14	-	TRBJ2-7	CASSRALGQDYEQYF	TGTGCCAGCAGCCGAGCTTTGGGACAGGACTACGAGCAGTACTTC
TRBD1	TRBV6-6	-	TRBJ1-1	CACRPGQGPNTEAFF	TGTGCCTGCAGACCAGGACAGGGACCGAACACTGAAGCTTTCTTT
TRBD1	TRBV20-1	-	TRBJ1-2	CSASDRGSNYGYTF	TGCAGTGCGAGTGACAGGGGGTCTAACTATGGCTACACCTTC
-	TRBV13	-	TRBJ2-3	CASSFLDRLTDTQYF	TGTGCCAGCAGCTTTTTAGACAGGTTAACAGATACGCAGTATTTT
-	TRBV14	few	TRBJ1-1	CASSTRQGMNTEAFF	TGTGCCAGCAGCACCCGCCAGGGCATGAACACTGAAGCTTTCTTT
TRBD1	TRBV7-9	-	TRBJ2-7	CASSYLGTDEQYF	TGTGCCAGCAGCTACCTCGGGACAGACGAGCAGTACTTC
-	TRBV21-1	-	TRBJ2-7	CASSPSGGTGGREQYF	TGTGCCAGCAGCCCTTCTGGTGGGACAGGGGGCAGGGAGCAGTACTTC
-	TRBV2	-	TRBJ1-2	CASSVTRMYGYTF	TGTGCCAGCAGTGTTACACGGATGTATGGCTACACCTTC
TRBD1	TRBV9	-	TRBJ2-5	CASSATGGSYETQYF	TGTGCCAGCAGCGCGACAGGGGGCAGCTATGAGACCCAGTACTTC
TRBD2	TRBV5-1	-	TRBJ2-5	CASSLKASGVQETQYF	TGCGCCAGCAGCTTGAAGGCTAGCGGGGTGCAAGAGACCCAGTACTTC
-	TRBV4-3	few	TRBJ2-3	CASSQDQPAGSDTQYF	TGCGCCAGCAGCCAAGATCAACCAGCTGGATCGGATACGCAGTATTTT
TRBD1	TRBV20-1	-	TRBJ1-6	CSARTGQGRSLHF	TGCAGTGCTAGAACGGGACAGGGAAGATCCCTCCACTTT
-	TRBV14	-	TRBJ2-5	CASSQGSRNSGQNTQPRETQYF	TGTGCCAGCAGCCAAGGGAGCAGGAATAGCGGACAAAACACCCAGCCACGGGAGACCCAGTACTTC
TRBD2	TRBV4-1	-	TRBJ2-3	CASSQAPRAGGTDTQYF	TGCGCCAGCAGCCAAGCCCCCCGGGCGGGGGGCACAGATACGCAGTATTTT
-	TRBV18	-	TRBJ2-3	CASSQSPGAGDTQYF	TGTGCCAGCTCACAAAGTCCGGGGGCCGGGGATACGCAGTATTTT
-	TRBV5-1	few	TRBJ1-2	CAGSVDRRGYGYTF	TGCGCCGGCAGCGTGGACCGTCGTGGCTATGGCTACACCTTC
-	TRBV15	-	TRBJ2-1	CATSPTTGLNEQFF	TGTGCCACGAGTCCCACCACGGGGTTAAATGAGCAGTTCTTC
-	TRBV7-2	few	TRBJ1-3	CASSTPQGVNGNTIYF	TGTGCCAGCAGCACTCCCCAGGGAGTCAATGGAAACACCATATATTTT
-	TRBV11-2	-	TRBJ2-7	CASSLESTYEQYF	TGTGCCAGCAGCTTAGAATCAACCTACGAGCAGTACTTC
-	TRBV6-6	few	TRBJ2-5	CASSSPWTDQETQYF	TGTGCCAGCAGTTCCCCATGGACAGACCAAGAGACCCAGTACTTC
-	TRBV7-2	-	TRBJ2-3	CASSLNRNTDTQYF	TGTGCCAGCAGCTTAAACCGAAACACAGATACGCAGTATTTT
TRBD1	TRBV12-3/TRBV12-4	-	TRBJ1-2	CASSFGTGLGDYGYTF	TGTGCCAGCAGTTTTGGGACAGGGCTAGGGGACTATGGCTACACCTTC
-	TRBV7-6	-	TRBJ2-7	CASSLGGAQPYEQYF	TGTGCCAGCAGCTTAGGCGGGGCACAGCCCTACGAGCAGTACTTC
-	TRBV4-3	medium-sized	TRBJ2-7	CASSPHRGGEQYF	TGTGCCAGCAGTCCCCACAGGGGGGGAGAGCAGTACTTC